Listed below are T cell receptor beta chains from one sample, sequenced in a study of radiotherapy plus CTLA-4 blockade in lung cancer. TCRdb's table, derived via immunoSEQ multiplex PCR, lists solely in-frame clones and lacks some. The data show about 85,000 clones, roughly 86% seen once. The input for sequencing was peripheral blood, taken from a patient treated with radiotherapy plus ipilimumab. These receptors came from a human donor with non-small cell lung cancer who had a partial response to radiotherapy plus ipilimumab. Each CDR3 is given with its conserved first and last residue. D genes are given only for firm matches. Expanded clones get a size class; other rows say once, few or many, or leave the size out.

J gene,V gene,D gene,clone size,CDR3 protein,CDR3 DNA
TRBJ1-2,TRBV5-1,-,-,CASSPTQGDGYTF,TGCGCCAGCAGCCCCACGCAAGGAGATGGCTACACCTTC
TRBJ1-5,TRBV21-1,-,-,CASSKAAEDRVQHF,TGTGCCAGCAGCAAAGCAGCAGAAGACAGGGTCCAGCATTTT
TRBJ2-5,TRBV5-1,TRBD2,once,CASSLEASGGGETQYF,TGCGCCAGCAGCTTGGAGGCTAGCGGAGGAGGGGAGACCCAGTACTTC
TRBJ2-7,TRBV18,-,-,CASSPGGVSYEQYF,TGTGCCAGCTCACCGGGGGGAGTGTCATACGAGCAGTACTTC
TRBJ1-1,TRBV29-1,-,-,CSGGGLGMNTEAFF,TGCAGCGGGGGGGGCCTGGGTATGAACACTGAAGCTTTCTTT
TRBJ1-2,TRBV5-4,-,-,CASSSLGGGGYTF,TGTGCCAGCAGCTCGTTGGGGGGAGGAGGCTACACCTTC
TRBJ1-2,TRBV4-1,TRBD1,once,CASSQDSRQGDGYTF,TGCGCCAGCAGCCAAGATTCGAGACAGGGAGATGGCTACACCTTC
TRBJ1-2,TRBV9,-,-,CASSVVEGGYTF,TGTGCCAGCAGCGTAGTTGAGGGAGGCTACACCTTC
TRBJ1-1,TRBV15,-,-,CATSRVQLNTEAFF,TGTGCCACCAGCAGAGTACAGCTGAACACTGAAGCTTTCTTT
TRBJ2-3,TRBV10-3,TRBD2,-,CAISDPTKREVTGDTQYF,TGTGCCATCAGTGACCCAACGAAGCGGGAGGTGACGGGGGATACGCAGTATTTT
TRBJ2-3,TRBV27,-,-,CATRRPNTDTQYF,TGTGCCACCCGGCGGCCAAACACAGATACGCAGTATTTT
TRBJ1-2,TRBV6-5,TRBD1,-,CASSSGTGALGGYTF,TGTGCCAGCAGTTCCGGGACAGGGGCCCTGGGGGGCTACACCTTC
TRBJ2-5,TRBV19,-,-,CASSIFGQGPFGETQYF,TGTGCCAGTAGTATTTTTGGGCAGGGCCCTTTCGGAGAGACCCAGTACTTC
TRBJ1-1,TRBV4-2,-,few,CASSQVVRGNTEAFF,TGTGCCAGCAGCCAAGTTGTAAGGGGGAACACTGAAGCTTTCTTT
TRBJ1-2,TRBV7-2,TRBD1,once,CASSLASGTGYGYTF,TGTGCCAGCAGCTTAGCGAGCGGGACAGGCTATGGCTACACCTTC
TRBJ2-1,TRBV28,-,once,CASSSGDDHNEQFF,TGTGCCAGCAGCTCGGGGGACGATCACAATGAGCAGTTCTTC
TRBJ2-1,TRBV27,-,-,CASSLIGRVRLGNEQFF,TGTGCCAGCAGTTTAATAGGTCGGGTTCGTCTGGGCAATGAGCAGTTCTTC
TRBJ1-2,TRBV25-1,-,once,CASSEDGGNYGYTF,TGTGCCAGCAGTGAGGATGGGGGGAACTATGGCTACACCTTC
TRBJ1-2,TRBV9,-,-,CASSVFVGANYGYTF,TGTGCCAGCAGCGTATTCGTCGGAGCGAACTATGGCTACACCTTC
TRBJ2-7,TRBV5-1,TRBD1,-,CASSTYPGTGFEQYF,TGCGCCAGCAGCACTTATCCCGGGACAGGGTTCGAGCAGTACTTC
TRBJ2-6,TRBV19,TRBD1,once,CASRMGQGSSGANVLTF,TGTGCCAGTAGAATGGGACAGGGGAGCTCCGGGGCCAACGTCCTGACTTTC
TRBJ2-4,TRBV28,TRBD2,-,CASSPRDYGVSGPKNIQYF,TGTGCCAGCAGTCCCAGGGACTATGGGGTATCCGGGCCCAAAAACATTCAGTACTTC
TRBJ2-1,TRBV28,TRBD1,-,CASSSSGQGPYNEQFF,TGTGCCAGCAGTTCCTCAGGACAGGGTCCATACAATGAGCAGTTCTTC
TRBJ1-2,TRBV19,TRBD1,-,CASSIGQGTSNYGYTF,TGTGCCAGTAGTATAGGACAGGGGACATCTAACTATGGCTACACCTTC
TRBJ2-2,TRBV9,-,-,CASSVRPTGDGELFF,TGTGCCAGCAGCGTACGGCCCACCGGGGACGGGGAGCTGTTTTTT
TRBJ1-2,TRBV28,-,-,CASSHLPTPGGYTF,TGTGCCAGCAGTCACCTCCCCACCCCCGGGGGCTACACCTTC
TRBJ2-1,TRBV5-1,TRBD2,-,CASSLGRAGEDNEQFF,TGCGCCAGCAGCTTGGGACGGGCGGGAGAGGACAATGAGCAGTTCTTC
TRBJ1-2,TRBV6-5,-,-,CASSPNRAYGGYTF,TGTGCCAGCAGTCCGAACAGGGCGTATGGTGGCTACACCTTC
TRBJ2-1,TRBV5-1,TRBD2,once,CASSYGTSDSSYNEQFF,TGCGCCAGCAGCTATGGAACTAGCGATAGCTCCTACAATGAGCAGTTCTTC
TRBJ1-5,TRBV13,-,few,CASSLGQFNQPQHF,TGTGCCAGCAGCTTAGGCCAGTTCAATCAGCCCCAGCATTTT
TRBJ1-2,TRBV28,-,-,CATESRLSAGYTF,TGTGCCACCGAGTCCAGGCTCTCTGCTGGCTACACCTTC
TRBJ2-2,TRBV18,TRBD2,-,CASSDASGRATGELFF,TGTGCCAGCTCAGACGCTAGCGGGAGGGCCACCGGGGAGCTGTTTTTT
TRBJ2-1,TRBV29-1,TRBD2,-,CSVDTGGLLNEQFF,TGCAGCGTTGATACGGGAGGCCTCCTCAATGAGCAGTTCTTC
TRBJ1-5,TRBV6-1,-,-,CASSEGAGNQPQHF,TGTGCCAGCAGTGAAGGGGCAGGAAATCAGCCCCAGCATTTT
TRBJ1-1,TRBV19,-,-,CASSMGVWTEAFF,TGTGCCAGTAGTATGGGAGTTTGGACTGAAGCTTTCTTT
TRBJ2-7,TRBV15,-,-,CATSRDSGTGSYEQYF,TGTGCCACCAGCAGAGATAGCGGGACAGGGTCCTACGAGCAGTACTTC
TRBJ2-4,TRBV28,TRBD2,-,CASSPTRAGGVGAKNIQYF,TGTGCCAGCAGTCCCACGCGAGCGGGAGGAGTCGGAGCCAAAAACATTCAGTACTTC
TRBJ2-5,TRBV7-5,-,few,CASSLGRGETQYF,TGTGCCAGCAGCTTGGGCAGGGGAGAGACCCAGTACTTC
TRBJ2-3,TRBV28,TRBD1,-,CASSFMTGLTDTQYF,TGTGCCAGCAGTTTTATGACAGGGCTCACAGATACGCAGTATTTT
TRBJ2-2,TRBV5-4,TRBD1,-,CASSPQTGGATGELFF,TGTGCCAGCAGCCCCCAGACAGGGGGAGCCACCGGGGAGCTGTTTTTT
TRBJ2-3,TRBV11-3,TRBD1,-,CASSTGQVVGTDTQYF,TGTGCCAGCAGCACAGGACAGGTAGTTGGCACAGATACGCAGTATTTT
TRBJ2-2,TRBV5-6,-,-,CASSAALATGELFF,TGTGCCAGCAGCGCTGCCTTAGCAACCGGGGAGCTGTTTTTT
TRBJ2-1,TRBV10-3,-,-,CAISDDYNSGDEQFF,TGTGCCATCAGTGACGACTACAACTCAGGGGATGAGCAGTTCTTC
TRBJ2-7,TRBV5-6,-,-,CASSLRVAGSYEQYF,TGTGCCAGCAGCTTGCGGGTGGCCGGGTCCTACGAGCAGTACTTC
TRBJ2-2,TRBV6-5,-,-,CASSYSFVGGTGELFF,TGTGCCAGCAGTTACTCGTTCGTAGGGGGCACCGGGGAGCTGTTTTTT
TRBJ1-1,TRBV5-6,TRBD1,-,CASSSQGANTEAFF,TGTGCCAGCAGCTCGCAGGGGGCGAACACTGAAGCTTTCTTT
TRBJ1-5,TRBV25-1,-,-,CASSAGNQPQHF,TGTGCCAGCAGTGCAGGCAATCAGCCCCAGCATTTT
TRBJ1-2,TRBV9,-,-,CASSVAGGNYGYTF,TGTGCCAGCAGCGTAGCTGGAGGGAACTATGGCTACACCTTC
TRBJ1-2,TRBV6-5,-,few,CATGGWGNYGYTF,TGTGCCACGGGGGGCTGGGGTAACTATGGCTACACCTTC
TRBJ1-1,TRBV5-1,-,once,CASSLTGKTEAFF,TGCGCCAGCAGCTTGACAGGGAAGACTGAAGCTTTCTTT
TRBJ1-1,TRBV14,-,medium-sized,CASRYGNEAFF,TGTGCCAGCAGGTATGGCAATGAAGCTTTCTTT
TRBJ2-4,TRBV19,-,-,CASSLGGPSKNIQYF,TGTGCCAGTAGTTTGGGGGGTCCAAGCAAAAACATTCAGTACTTC
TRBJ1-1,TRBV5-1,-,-,CASSWAGETEAFF,TGCGCCAGCAGCTGGGCAGGGGAAACTGAAGCTTTCTTT